This passage covers 24 T cell receptor beta chains from one sample sequenced in a study of spatial heterogeneity in lung cancer. The time point denotes: sample taken at primary tumor resection. TCRdb re-derived calls from the 5' RACE reads in MiXCR, one entry per CDR3 protein. The sample contains about 23,000 distinct CDR3 sequences, 3% to 3.5% of which appear only once. The sequencing here drew on PBMCs, taken at surgery. The receptor set was obtained from a female donor with early-stage non-small cell lung cancer.

This clonotype was seen at least ten times. The chain employs TRBV27 and TRBJ1-5; D remains ambiguous. Germline CDR1 MNHEY, CDR2 SMNVEV (reference sequence). The CDR3 has 13 residues. Trimming took off 5 bases at V and 5 bases at J, with 10 bases between the two ends. The CDR3 here is CASSHRRDQPQHF. The CDR3 coding sequence is TGTGCCAGCAGTCACCGACGAGATCAGCCCCAGCATTTT.

At least ten counts were recorded for this clonotype. V is TRBV25-1 and J is TRBJ2-7; D possibly corresponds to TRBD1 (5 bases). Trimming left V 2 bases short and J 3 bases short, with 11 bases between. This CDR3 is built from 14 residues. Per the germline V gene, CDR1 is MGHDK and CDR2 is SYGVNS. The CDR3 DNA is TGTGCCAGCAGTGAAGGGGCCGGAATCTACGAGCAGTACTTC. Encoded protein: CASSEGAGIYEQYF.

This clonotype was observed at least ten times. This chain joins TRBV7-9 and TRBJ2-1; TRBD2 agrees at 9 bases. Trimming at V came to 1 base and at J to 8 bases, leaving 6 bases not matched to a gene. CDR1 and CDR2 from the germline V gene are SEHNR and FQNEAQ (reference sequence). The CDR3 extends over 15 amino acids. CDR3 coding DNA: TGTGCCAGCAGCTTAGTAATAGCGGGAGTCTATGAGCAGTTCTTC. Its translation: CASSLVIAGVYEQFF.

This clonotype has a count of ten or more. This chain connects TRBV6-5 to TRBJ2-5; D may be TRBD1 or TRBD2 (5 bases each). The CDR3 totals 15 residues. CDR1 MNHEY and CDR2 SVGAGI come from the germline V gene. V lost 5 bases to trimming and J lost 5 bases, with 18 bases between them. The CDR3 DNA reads TGTGCCAGCAGTGACGTGGGGCTGAGGGTGGAGACCCAGTACTTC. Protein product: CASSDVGLRVETQYF.

Many counts were recorded for this clonotype. The chain recombines TRBV20-1 with TRBJ1-1; 7 bases are shared with TRBD1. The germline V gene encodes CDR1 DFQATT and CDR2 SNEGSKA (reference sequence). The CDR3 sequence is 15 residues long. J gave up 2 bases and V 0 bases, and 6 bases lay outside the gene matches. CDR3 nucleotides: TGCAGTGCTAGAGATCACAGACAGGGTAACACTGAAGCTTTCTTT. Translating it yields CSARDHRQGNTEAFF.

The chain employs TRBV4-2 and TRBJ2-5, with D tentatively TRBD1 (5 bases). The V gene lost 2 bases and the J gene lost 4 bases, with 14 bases spanning the gap. Germline lookup yields CDR1 LGHNA and CDR2 YNFKEQ. This CDR3 has 15 amino acids. CDR3 coding DNA: TGTGCCAGCAGCCAAAATCCTCAGGGTGGAGAGACCCAGTACTTC. Its translation: CASSQNPQGGETQYF.

This clonotype has only a few counts. The V gene is TRBV5-5, the J gene TRBJ2-2; D perhaps matches TRBD1 (5 bases). Germline-derived CDR1 and CDR2 are SGHKS and YYEKEE (reference sequence). Trimming removed 1 base at V and 5 bases at J, with 12 bases between. The CDR3 extends over 15 amino acids. CDR3 amino acids: CASSLISQGTGELFF. The CDR3 coding sequence is TGTGCCAGCAGCTTGATCTCTCAGGGAACCGGGGAGCTGTTTTTT.

This clonotype has at least ten counts. The chain joins TRBV28 to TRBJ1-5, with 9 nucleotides matching TRBD1. The V gene end was trimmed by 4 bases and the J gene end by 0 bases; junction bases not matched to a gene: 16. CDR1 is MDHEN, CDR2 SYDVKM, per germline. There are 20 residues in the CDR3. In nucleotides, the CDR3 is TGTGCCAGCAGTTCACCACAGGGGGCGAAACCTACCTATAGCAATCAGCCCCAGCATTTT. Translated, it gives CASSSPQGAKPTYSNQPQHF.

The table lists this clonotype with many counts. The rearrangement links TRBV20-1 to TRBJ2-7; no reliable D call. Germline V gives CDR1 DFQATT, CDR2 SNEGSKA (reference sequence). V was shortened by 6 bases and J by 1 base, with 16 bases between the two germline ends. CDR3 length equals 14 residues. In nucleotides, the CDR3 is TGCAGTGCCTCCCTTGGCATCGGGTCCTACGAGCAGTACTTC. Its translation is CSASLGIGSYEQYF.

This clonotype was detected many times. This chain links TRBV27 with TRBJ2-1; 10 bases are a match to TRBD2. The germline V gene has CDR1 MNHEY and CDR2 SMNVEV (reference sequence). The V gene end was trimmed by 5 bases and the J gene end by 6 bases; junction bases not matched to a gene: 7. The CDR3 runs to 15 residues. The CDR3 spells CASSPGTSALNEQFF. The CDR3 DNA reads as TGTGCCAGCAGTCCCGGGACTAGCGCTCTCAATGAGCAGTTCTTC.

By share of the sample, this clonotype is medium-sized (0.01 to 0.1%). The chain carries TRBV29-1 and TRBJ2-1; 8 bases map to TRBD2. This CDR3 is 14 amino acids long. The germline V gene encodes CDR1 SQVTM and CDR2 ANQGSEA. Losses at the gene ends were 6 bases for V and 3 bases for J; bases not matched to a gene: 7. CDR3 loop: CSVREGGLYNEQFF. In DNA form, the CDR3 reads TGCAGCGTCCGGGAGGGCGGGCTCTACAATGAGCAGTTCTTC.

This clonotype came up many times. V is TRBV6-1 and J is TRBJ2-5; D is unclear. Germline-derived CDR1 and CDR2 are MNHNS and SASEGT. V was cut by 6 bases and J by 3 bases, with 11 bases left in between. This CDR3 spans 13 amino acids. For the CDR3, the DNA is TGTGCCAGCAGCGCAGTCGTAGAAGAGACCCAGTACTTC. Its protein is CASSAVVEETQYF.

This clonotype was seen repeatedly, ten times or more. The chain uses TRBV24-1 and TRBJ2-2; TRBD1 agrees at 10 bases. CDR3 length: 16 residues. Germline V gives CDR1 KGHDR, CDR2 SFDVKD. Germline trimming cut 4 bases from V and 5 bases from J; bases unmatched to any gene: 6. The CDR3 sequence: CATSDTGQGPTGELFF. In nucleotides, the CDR3 is TGTGCCACCAGTGACACGGGACAGGGGCCGACCGGGGAGCTGTTTTTT.

The table lists this clonotype with many counts. The V call is TRBV5-6, the J call TRBJ2-1; 8 bases are shared with TRBD2. The CDR3 loop spans 17 amino acids. Losses at the gene ends were 6 bases for V and 2 bases for J; bases not matched to a gene: 13. The germline gives CDR1 SGHDT, CDR2 YYEEEE. CDR3 amino acids: CASTALVAGSTYNEQFF. In DNA, the CDR3 is TGTGCCAGCACAGCCCTGGTAGCGGGGTCCACCTACAATGAGCAGTTCTTC.

This clonotype was counted at least ten times. The chain has TRBV10-3 and TRBJ1-6; 7 positions match TRBD1. V lost 2 bases to trimming and J lost 2 bases; unmatched junction nucleotides: 3. In germline, CDR1 is ENHRY, CDR2 SYGVKD. The length of the CDR3 is 16 residues. The CDR3 sequence: CAISELDRTYNSPLHF. The CDR3 DNA sequence: TGTGCCATCAGTGAGCTGGACAGGACCTATAATTCACCCCTCCACTTT.

This clonotype has at least ten counts. The chain employs TRBV7-8 and TRBJ2-5; 14 bases map to TRBD2. CDR1 is SGHVS and CDR2 is FQNEAQ in the germline V gene. Trimming cost V 4 bases and J 6 bases; bases outside gene matches: 7. CDR3 length: 16 residues. The CDR3 here is CASSSRLAGGLKTQYF. DNA for the CDR3: TGTGCCAGCAGCTCACGACTAGCGGGAGGGCTAAAGACCCAGTACTTC.

This clonotype has a count of ten or more. The chain has TRBV20-1 and TRBJ2-1; D possibly matches TRBD1 or TRBD2 (5 bases each). Germline lookup yields CDR1 DFQATT and CDR2 SNEGSKA (reference sequence). Trimming pared 0 bases from V and 8 bases from J, leaving 20 bases between. CDR3 length: 16 residues. The chain's CDR3 is CSARERGASLTHEQFF. The CDR3 coding sequence is TGCAGTGCTAGAGAAAGGGGAGCTTCTCTCACACATGAGCAGTTCTTC.

This clonotype was observed many times. V gene TRBV20-1 combines with J gene TRBJ1-5; D perhaps matches TRBD1 (5 bases). The CDR3 loop spans 17 amino acids. The germline V and J ends were trimmed by 3 bases and 0 bases, with 18 bases remaining between them. The germline V gene has CDR1 DFQATT and CDR2 SNEGSKA (reference sequence). CDR3 in amino acids: CSARTDFINFSNQPQHF. CDR3 coding DNA: TGCAGTGCTAGGACAGATTTCATTAACTTTAGCAATCAGCCCCAGCATTTT.

In its sample, this clonotype was seen many times. This chain uses TRBV27 with TRBJ1-1, with D unresolved. CDR3 length: 15 amino acids. Germline V lookup: CDR1 MNHEY, CDR2 SMNVEV (reference sequence). Trimming left V 6 bases short and J 0 bases short, with 14 bases between. DNA for the CDR3: TGTGCCAGCAGAGATGACGGATCTCTGAACACTGAAGCTTTCTTT. Translation gives CASRDDGSLNTEAFF.

In its sample, this clonotype was seen many times. The CDR3 DNA sequence: TGTGCCAGCAGCAAAGACAGGGGGCATAGCAATCAGCCCCAGCATTTT. Translated, it gives CASSKDRGHSNQPQHF. The chain employs TRBV27 and TRBJ1-5; TRBD1 aligns across 10 bases. V lost 6 bases to trimming and J lost 0 bases; unmatched junction nucleotides: 5. The CDR3 runs 16 residues. Germline CDR1 and CDR2: MNHEY and SMNVEV (reference sequence).

This clonotype appeared many times. The rearrangement uses TRBV2 and TRBJ2-5; maybe TRBD2 (5 bases). Trimming pared 5 bases from V and 0 bases from J, leaving 13 bases between. This CDR3 is built from 15 residues. Germline assignment: CDR1 SNHLY and CDR2 FYNNEI. CDR3 amino acids: CASSKGLMYQETQYF. DNA of the CDR3: TGTGCCAGCAGTAAAGGACTCATGTACCAAGAGACCCAGTACTTC. The full variable domain, completed using reference TRBV2 and TRBJ2-5, is EPEVTQTPSHQVTQMGQEVILRCVPISNHLYFYWYRQILGQKVEFLVSFYNNEISEKSEIFDDQFSVERPDGSNFTLKIRSTKLEDSAMYFCASSKGLMYQETQYFGPGTRLLVL.

This clonotype was counted ten times or more. The chain recombines TRBV21-1 with TRBJ2-1; TRBD2 is taken as the D call from the table, unchecked against the DNA. TRBV21-1 is a pseudogene locus. CDR3 length equals 18 residues. As DNA, the CDR3 is TGTGCCAGCAGCAAGTCCGTACTAGCGGGAGACCTCTACAATGAGCAGTTCTTC. It codes for CASSKSVLAGDLYNEQFF.

In this sample, this clonotype turned up many times. The rearrangement links TRBV24-1 to TRBJ2-1; 8 bases match TRBD1. V dropped 3 bases and J dropped 3; count of bases not matched to a gene: 12. Looked up from germline, CDR1 is KGHDR and CDR2 is SFDVKD. The CDR3 consists of 18 residues. The CDR3 loop is CATSDGNPGTGFYNEQFF. CDR3 coding DNA: TGTGCCACCAGTGATGGCAACCCCGGGACAGGATTCTACAATGAGCAGTTCTTC.

V is TRBV28 and J is TRBJ2-7, with 14 bases fitting TRBD2. The V gene end was trimmed by 0 bases and the J gene end by 5 bases; junction bases not matched to a gene: 3. The V gene's germline CDR1 is MDHEN and CDR2 SYDVKM. This CDR3 is 16 amino acids long. In DNA, the CDR3 is TGTGCCAGCAGTTTATGGGGGACTAGCGGGAGTGACGAGCAGTACTTC. As protein: CASSLWGTSGSDEQYF.